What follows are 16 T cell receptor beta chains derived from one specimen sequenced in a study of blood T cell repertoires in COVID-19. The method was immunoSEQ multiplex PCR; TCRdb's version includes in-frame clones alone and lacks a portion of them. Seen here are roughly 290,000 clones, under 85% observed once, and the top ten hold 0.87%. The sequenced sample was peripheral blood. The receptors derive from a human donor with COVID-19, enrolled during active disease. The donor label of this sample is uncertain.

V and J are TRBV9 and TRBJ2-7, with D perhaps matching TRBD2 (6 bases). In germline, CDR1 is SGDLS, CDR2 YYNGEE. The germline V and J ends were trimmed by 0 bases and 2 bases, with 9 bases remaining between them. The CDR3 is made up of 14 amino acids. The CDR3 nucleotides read TGTGCCAGCAGCGTAGGACTAGTTCCCTACGAGCAGTACTTC. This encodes CASSVGLVPYEQYF.

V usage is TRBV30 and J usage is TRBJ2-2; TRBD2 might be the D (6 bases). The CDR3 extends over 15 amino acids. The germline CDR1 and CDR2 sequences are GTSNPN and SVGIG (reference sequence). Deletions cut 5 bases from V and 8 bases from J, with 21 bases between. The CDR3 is CAWLSGRGLSGELFF. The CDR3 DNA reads TGTGCCTGGCTTAGCGGAAGAGGTCTATCGGGGGAGCTGTTTTTT. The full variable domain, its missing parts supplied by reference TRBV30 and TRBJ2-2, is SQTIHQWPATLVQPVGSPLSLECTVEGTSNPNLYWYRQAAGRGLQLLFYSVGIGQISSEVPQNLSASRPQDRQFILSSKKLLLSDSGFYLCAWLSGRGLSGELFFGEGSRLTVL.

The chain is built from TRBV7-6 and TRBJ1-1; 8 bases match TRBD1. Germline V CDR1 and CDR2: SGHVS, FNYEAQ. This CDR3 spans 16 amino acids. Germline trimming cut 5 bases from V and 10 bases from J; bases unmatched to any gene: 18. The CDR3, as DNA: TGTGCCAGCAGCCTCGGGGGCCAGGGGGCATACGGGAGAGCTTTCTTT. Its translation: CASSLGGQGAYGRAFF.

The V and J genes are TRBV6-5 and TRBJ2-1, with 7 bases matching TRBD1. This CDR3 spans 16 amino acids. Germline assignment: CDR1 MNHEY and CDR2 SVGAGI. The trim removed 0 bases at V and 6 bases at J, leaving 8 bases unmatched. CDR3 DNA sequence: TGTGCCAGCAGTTACTCAGAGGGGGCGAGACCCAATGAGCAGTTCTTC. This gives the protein CASSYSEGARPNEQFF.

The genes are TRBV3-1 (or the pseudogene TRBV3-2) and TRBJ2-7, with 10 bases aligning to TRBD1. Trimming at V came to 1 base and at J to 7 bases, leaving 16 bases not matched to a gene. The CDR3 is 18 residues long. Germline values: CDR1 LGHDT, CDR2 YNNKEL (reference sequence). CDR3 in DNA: TGTGCCAGCAGCCAAGGATCCGGGACAGGGGTCCTCCTAGGAGAGCAGTACTTC. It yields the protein CASSQGSGTGVLLGEQYF.

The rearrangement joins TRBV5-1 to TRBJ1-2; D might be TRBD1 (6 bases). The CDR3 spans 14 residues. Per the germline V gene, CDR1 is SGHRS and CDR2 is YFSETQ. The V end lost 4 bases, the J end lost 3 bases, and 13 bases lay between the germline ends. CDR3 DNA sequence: TGCGCCAGCAGCGTGGGACAACAGGACTATGGCTACACCTTC. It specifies CASSVGQQDYGYTF.

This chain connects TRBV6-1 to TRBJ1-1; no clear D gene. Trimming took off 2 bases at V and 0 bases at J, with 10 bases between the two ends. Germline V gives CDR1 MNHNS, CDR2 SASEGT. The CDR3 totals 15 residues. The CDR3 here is CASSESGVVNTEAFF. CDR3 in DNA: TGTGCCAGCAGTGAATCTGGTGTAGTGAACACTGAAGCTTTCTTT.

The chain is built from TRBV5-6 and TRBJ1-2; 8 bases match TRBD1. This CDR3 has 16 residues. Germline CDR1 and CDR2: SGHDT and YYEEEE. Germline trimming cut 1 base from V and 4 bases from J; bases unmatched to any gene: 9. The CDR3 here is CASSLPRQGTGYGYTF. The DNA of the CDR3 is TGTGCCAGCAGCTTGCCCAGACAGGGGACTGGCTATGGCTACACCTTC.

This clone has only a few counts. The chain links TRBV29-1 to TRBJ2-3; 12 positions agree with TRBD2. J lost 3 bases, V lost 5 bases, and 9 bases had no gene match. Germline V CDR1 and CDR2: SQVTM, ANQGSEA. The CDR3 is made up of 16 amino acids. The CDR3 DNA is TGCAGCGTTTCAGGGGGCCTAGCGGGAGGGACAGATACGCAGTATTTT. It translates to CSVSGGLAGGTDTQYF.

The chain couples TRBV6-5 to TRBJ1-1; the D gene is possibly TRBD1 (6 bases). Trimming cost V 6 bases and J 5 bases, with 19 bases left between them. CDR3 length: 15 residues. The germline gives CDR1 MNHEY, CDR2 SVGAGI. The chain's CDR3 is CASSLRPGARTEAFF. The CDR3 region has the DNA TGTGCCAGCAGCCTACGGCCAGGGGCACGGACTGAAGCTTTCTTT.

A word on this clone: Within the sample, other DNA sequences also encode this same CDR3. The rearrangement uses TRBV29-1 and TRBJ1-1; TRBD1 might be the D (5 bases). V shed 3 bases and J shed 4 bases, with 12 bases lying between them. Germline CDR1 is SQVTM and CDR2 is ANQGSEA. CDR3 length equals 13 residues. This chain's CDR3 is CSVEGQGGTEAFF. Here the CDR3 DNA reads TGCAGCGTTGAGGGGCAGGGTGGCACTGAAGCTTTCTTT.

This chain's CDR3 is CAWSGGGRETQYF. DNA for the CDR3: TGTGCCTGGAGTGGGGGAGGGCGGGAGACCCAGTACTTC. The rearrangement links TRBV30 to TRBJ2-5; 7 bases are a match to TRBD2. The trim removed 1 base at V and 5 bases at J, leaving 4 bases unmatched. The CDR3 has 13 amino acids. Germline V gene sequence: CDR1 GTSNPN, CDR2 SVGIG (reference sequence).

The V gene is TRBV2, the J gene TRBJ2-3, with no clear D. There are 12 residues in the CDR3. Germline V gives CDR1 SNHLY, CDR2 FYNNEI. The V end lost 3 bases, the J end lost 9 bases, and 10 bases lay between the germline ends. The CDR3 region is CASSDEAKTQYF. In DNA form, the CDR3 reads TGTGCCAGCAGTGACGAGGCTAAGACGCAGTATTTT.

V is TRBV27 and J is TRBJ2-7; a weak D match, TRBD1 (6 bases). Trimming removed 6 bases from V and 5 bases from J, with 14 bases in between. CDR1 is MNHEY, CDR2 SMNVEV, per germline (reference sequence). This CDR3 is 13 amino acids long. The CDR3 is CASSRSQGNEQYF. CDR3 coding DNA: TGTGCCAGCAGCCGTTCCCAGGGGAACGAGCAGTACTTC.

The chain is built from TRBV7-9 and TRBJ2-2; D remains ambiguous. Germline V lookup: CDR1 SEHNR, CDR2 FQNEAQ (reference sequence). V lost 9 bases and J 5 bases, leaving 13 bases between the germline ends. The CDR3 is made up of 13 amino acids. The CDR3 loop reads CASTYGQTGELFF. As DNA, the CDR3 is TGTGCCAGTACTTATGGGCAAACCGGGGAGCTGTTTTTT.

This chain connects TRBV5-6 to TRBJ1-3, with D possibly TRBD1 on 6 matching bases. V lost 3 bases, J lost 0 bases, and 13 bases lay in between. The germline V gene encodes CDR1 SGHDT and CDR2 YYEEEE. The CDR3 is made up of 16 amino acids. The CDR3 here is CASSSLQGASGNTIYF. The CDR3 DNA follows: TGTGCCAGCAGCTCGTTACAGGGAGCCTCTGGAAACACCATATATTTT.